Reported below is one TCR beta chain. The CDR3 length is 17 residues. With 2 bases removed from V and 1 base from J, the gap between germline ends came to 15 bases. This sample is drawn from a study of patients and donors after allogeneic stem cell transplantation. From the RT-PCR reads, TCRdb called clonotypes with MiXCR, one entry per CDR3 protein. Seen here are about a million distinct CDR3 sequences, roughly 17% observed once, and the top ten hold 5% to 7.5%. This receptor was taken from a human donor who was either an allogeneic HSCT recipient or a stem cell or donor lymphocyte infusion donor (not recorded which). It is not recorded whose cells these are; they may come from a transplant donor. The rearrangement uses TRBV12-3 or TRBV12-4 and TRBJ1-5; D remains unclear. Material for sequencing was blood, either unsorted or a sorted T cell fraction (not recorded which). The CDR3, as DNA: TGTGCCAGCAGTTTATACCCGTTGAAGGACAGCAATCAGCCCCAGCATTTT. Residues: CASSLYPLKDSNQPQHF.